These 5 T cell receptor beta chains were sequenced from one sample in a study of OX40 agonist ivuxolimab in advanced cancers. Libraries were prepared by immunoSEQ multiplex PCR; TCRdb keeps only in-frame clonotypes and omits some of them. The sample holds 55,000 to 80,000 clones; about 88% are singletons and the top ten take 0.85% to 1.4%. Specimen: CD4+ or CD8+ T cells sorted from blood, collected in a trial of the OX40 agonist ivuxolimab. These receptors all come from an adult with an advanced solid tumor such as melanoma, head and neck, liver or kidney cancer.

The chain couples TRBV11-3 to TRBJ2-1; 11 bases are a match to TRBD2. The CDR3 is 15 amino acids. The germline V gene encodes CDR1 SGHNT and CDR2 YENEEA. J lost 3 bases, V lost 5 bases, and 3 bases had no gene match. In DNA, the CDR3 is TGTGCCAGCAGCCCCGGGACTAGCGGCTACAATGAGCAGTTCTTC. Translation gives CASSPGTSGYNEQFF.

This clone was observed a single time. This chain uses TRBV7-3 with TRBJ2-3, with a possible D match to TRBD1 (6 bases). This CDR3 spans 13 amino acids. From germline, CDR1 is SGHTA and CDR2 FQGTGA. Trimming stripped 4 bases from V and 6 bases from J, with 11 bases between. The CDR3 is CASSSQGRDTQYF. The DNA for the CDR3 is TGTGCCAGCAGCTCCCAGGGGCGTGATACGCAGTATTTT.

The chain uses TRBV11-3 and TRBJ1-1; perhaps TRBD1 as D (5 bases). The V gene's germline CDR1 is SGHNT and CDR2 YENEEA. This CDR3 has 14 amino acids. Trimming pared 1 base from V and 2 bases from J, leaving 8 bases between. CDR3 bases: TGTGCCAGCAGCTTAGGTAGGGGAAACACTGAAGCTTTCTTT. Its protein product is CASSLGRGNTEAFF.

The genes are TRBV15 and TRBJ1-1; D not certain. Trimming removed 1 base from V and 6 bases from J, with 6 bases in between. This CDR3 is built from 12 residues. CDR1 and CDR2 (germline): LNHNV, YYDKDF (reference sequence). CDR3 in amino acids: CATSRVVSEAFF. The CDR3 DNA reads TGTGCCACCAGCAGAGTTGTATCTGAAGCTTTCTTT.

This rearrangement joins TRBV5-1 to TRBJ2-1; the match to TRBD2 covers 14 bases. The germline CDR1 and CDR2 sequences are SGHRS and YFSETQ. The CDR3 length is 16 residues. With 0 bases clipped from V and 5 bases from J, the junction kept 1 base outside the gene matches. The DNA for the CDR3 is TGCGCCAGCAGCTTGGGGGGACTAGCGGGAGACAATGAGCAGTTCTTC. Translation gives CASSLGGLAGDNEQFF.